The T cell receptor beta chain under discussion was sequenced for a study of shared clonotypes between healthy human individuals. Study context: Plates per donor: three CD4 naive, three CD4 memory, two CD8 naive, one CD8 memory. The study's findings and limits: Estimated richness was generally greater in naive than memory subsets.

Sequencing was performed with immunoSEQ multiplex PCR; in TCRdb, only in-frame clones are kept and a portion is missing. Here the sample spans about 980,000 clones, approximately 80% being singletons. Germline values: CDR1 SGHAT, CDR2 FQNNGV. V dropped 1 base and J dropped 5 bases, with 11 bases sitting between them. The CDR3 is 15 amino acids. Regarding this clone: Its target is unknown.

The chain is built from TRBV11-2 and TRBJ2-2; no firm D call. Material: memory CD4+ T cells sorted from blood. Subset of the sample: CD45RA-negative fraction. The clonotype was recovered from a man between 18 and 35 years old in good health. For the CDR3, the DNA is TGTGCCAGCAGCTTAGGGGCGATTCGGACCGGGGAGCTGTTTTTT. Encoded protein: CASSLGAIRTGELFF.